This T cell receptor (beta chain) was observed in a study of T cell repertoires in cytomegalovirus infection. Study at large: It was the public TCR beta signatures that indicated both CMV infection and matching HLA type.

Each CDR3 protein is one row after TCRdb ran MiXCR on the reads. The sample carries approximately 350,000 distinct CDR3 sequences, roughly 36% recorded once. The CDR3 sequence is 13 residues long. The germline gives CDR1 SQVTM, CDR2 ANQGSEA. V was trimmed by 8 bases and J by 1 base, leaving 14 bases between them. This clonotype was counted only a few times. Antigen: not known. This sequence joins TRBV29-1 and TRBJ1-1; D gene ambiguous. Material: cultured PBMCs, obtained from culture after CMV antigen stimulation. This TCR was sampled from a human donor in good health (CMV status not recorded). Some clones in this sample may be carry-over from other donors' samples. The CDR3 DNA sequence: TGCAGCACCTACCTGGCAGCGAACACTGAAGCTTTCTTT. Protein: CSTYLAANTEAFF.